This T cell receptor beta chain was recovered during a study of blood T cell repertoires in COVID-19. Profiling relied on immunoSEQ multiplex PCR, and the TCRdb table lists in-frame clones only, not all of them. The repertoire holds 250,000 to 300,000 clones, with around 90% as singletons. This CDR3 is 13 amino acids long. Germline V gives CDR1 SGDLS, CDR2 YYNGEE. V lost 2 bases to trimming and J lost 6 bases, with 11 bases between them. The chain recombines TRBV9 with TRBJ1-2; D perhaps matches TRBD1 (6 bases). The receptor was derived from a woman in her 40s who had recovered from COVID-19. Input material: PBMCs or T cells enriched from blood (not recorded which). The CDR3 DNA is TGTGCCAGCAGCGTGACAGGAACCAATGGCTACACCTTC. Its translation is CASSVTGTNGYTF. The full variable domain, rest sourced from reference TRBV9 and TRBJ1-2, is DSGVTQTPKHLITATGQRVTLRCSPRSGDLSVYWYQQSLDQGLQFLIQYYNGEERAKGNILERFSAQQFPDLHSELNLSSLELGDSALYFCASSVTGTNGYTFGSGTRLTVV.